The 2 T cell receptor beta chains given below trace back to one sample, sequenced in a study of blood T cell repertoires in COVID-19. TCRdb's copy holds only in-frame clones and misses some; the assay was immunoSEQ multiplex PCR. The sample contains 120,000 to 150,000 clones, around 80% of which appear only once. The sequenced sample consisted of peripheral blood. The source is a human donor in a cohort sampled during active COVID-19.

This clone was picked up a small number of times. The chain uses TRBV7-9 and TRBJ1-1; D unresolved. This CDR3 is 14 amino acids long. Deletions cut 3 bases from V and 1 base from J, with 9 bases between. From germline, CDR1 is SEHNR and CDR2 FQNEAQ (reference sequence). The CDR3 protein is CASSLRAENTEAFF. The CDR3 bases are TGTGCCAGCAGCTTGAGGGCGGAGAACACTGAAGCTTTCTTT.

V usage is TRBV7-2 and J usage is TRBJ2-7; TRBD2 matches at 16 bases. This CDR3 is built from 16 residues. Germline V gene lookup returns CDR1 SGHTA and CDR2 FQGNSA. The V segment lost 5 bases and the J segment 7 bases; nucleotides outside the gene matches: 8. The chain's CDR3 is CASSPGTSGGAGEQYF. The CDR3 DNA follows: TGTGCCAGCAGCCCCGGGACTAGCGGGGGGGCCGGAGAGCAGTACTTC. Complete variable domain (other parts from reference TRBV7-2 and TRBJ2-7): GAGVSQSPSNKVTEKGKDVELRCDPISGHTALYWYRQSLGQGLEFLIYFQGNSAPDKSGLPSDRFSAERTGGSVSTLTIQRTQQEDSAVYLCASSPGTSGGAGEQYFGPGTRLTVT.